Presented here are 17 T cell receptor beta chains from one specimen sequenced in a study of T cells in Graves' hyperthyroidism and ophthalmopathy. The investigators amplified TCR beta CDR3 regions from RNA transcripts. During a first-round RT-PCR of the TCR CDR3, the HTBI primer set was used. TCRdb re-derived calls from the multiplex PCR reads in MiXCR, one entry per CDR3 protein. The table lists 500,000 to 650,000 distinct CDR3 sequences, nearly 20% of them singletons, with less than 55% in the top ten. The specimen sequenced was blood. These receptors all come from a man in his forties with Graves' ophthalmopathy.

The chain has TRBV19 and TRBJ2-2, with 8 bases lining up with TRBD2. Germline lookup yields CDR1 LNHDA and CDR2 SQIVND (reference sequence). The CDR3 extends over 16 amino acids. The junction had 7 bases not matched to a gene; V was cut back by 4 bases and J by 3 bases. The chain's CDR3 is CASSTVAGKYTGELFF. In nucleotides, the CDR3 is TGTGCCAGTAGTACCGTAGCGGGGAAATACACCGGGGAGCTGTTTTTT.

This sequence joins TRBV19 and TRBJ1-2; 7 positions match TRBD1. The CDR3 extends over 16 amino acids. Germline V lookup: CDR1 LNHDA, CDR2 SQIVND (reference sequence). J gave up 2 bases and V 7 bases, and 13 bases lay outside the gene matches. This CDR3 is CASTLPRRTGNYGYTF. CDR3 DNA: TGTGCCAGTACCCTACCGAGAAGGACAGGAAACTATGGCTACACCTTC. Filled out from reference TRBV19 and TRBJ1-2, the complete variable domain reads DGGITQSPKYLFRKEGQNVTLSCEQNLNHDAMYWYRQDPGQGLRLIYYSQIVNDFQKGDIAEGYSVSREKKESFPLTVTSAQKNPTAFYLCASTLPRRTGNYGYTFGSGTRLTVV.

The chain links TRBV12-3 or TRBV12-4 to TRBJ2-2; D is unresolved. The V end lost 5 bases, the J end lost 7 bases, and 14 bases lay between the germline ends. The CDR3 length is 14 residues. CDR3 coding DNA: TGTGCCAGCAGTCATTCCGGTCCGGACGGGGAGCTGTTTTTT. It is translated as CASSHSGPDGELFF.

In this sample, this clonotype turned up a few times. This chain connects TRBV19 to TRBJ1-1, with a tentative D call TRBD1 (5 bases). The V end was cut by 5 bases, the J end by 1 base, with 14 bases between. Germline CDR1 and CDR2: LNHDA and SQIVND (reference sequence). This CDR3 has 15 residues. CDR3 region: CASSPPPRGNTEAFF. CDR3 sequence (DNA): TGTGCCAGTAGTCCGCCCCCGAGGGGGAACACTGAAGCTTTCTTT.

This chain uses TRBV7-3 with TRBJ2-1; D unresolved. Germline loops: CDR1 SGHTA, CDR2 FQGTGA. The germline V and J ends were trimmed by 4 bases and 3 bases, with 13 bases remaining between them. The CDR3 extends over 15 amino acids. CDR3 sequence reads: CASSSILTDYNEQFF. For the CDR3, the DNA is TGTGCCAGCAGCTCTATCCTGACCGACTACAATGAGCAGTTCTTC.

V and J are TRBV27 and TRBJ2-7; 10 positions agree with TRBD1. Germline CDR1 and CDR2: MNHEY and SMNVEV (reference sequence). The CDR3 is 16 residues long. Unmatched junction bases numbered 8, after V lost 3 bases and J lost 3 bases. CDR3 sequence reads: CASSFFSGTGDYEQYF. CDR3 sequence (DNA): TGTGCCAGCAGTTTCTTCTCCGGGACAGGGGACTACGAGCAGTACTTC.

This clonotype was counted only a few times. The chain employs TRBV19 and TRBJ1-1; D is ambiguous. Trimming removed 4 bases at V and 1 base at J, with 13 bases between. This CDR3 region has 15 residues. Germline CDR1 LNHDA, CDR2 SQIVND (reference sequence). The CDR3 protein is CASSTSGVQNTEAFF. The CDR3, as DNA: TGTGCCAGTAGTACGTCCGGAGTTCAGAACACTGAAGCTTTCTTT.

This clonotype was counted a few times. V is TRBV28 and J is TRBJ2-3, with a weak D call TRBD2 (6 bases). The germline V gene encodes CDR1 MDHEN and CDR2 SYDVKM. The V gene lost 6 bases and the J gene lost 5 bases, with 24 bases spanning the gap. The CDR3 contains 17 residues. DNA of the CDR3: TGTGCCAGCAGCACGAACTTAGCGGCCATATCAAGAGATACGCAGTATTTT. This translates into CASSTNLAAISRDTQYF.

There are many counts of this clonotype. This rearrangement joins TRBV28 to TRBJ2-7; D may be TRBD1 or TRBD2 (6 bases each). The CDR3 covers 16 residues. Trimming cost V 7 bases and J 7 bases, with 26 bases left between them. The V gene's germline CDR1 is MDHEN and CDR2 SYDVKM. CDR3 sequence (DNA): TGTGCCAGCAATAAAAGGAGGGGGGTCTCTATTGGAGAGCAGTACTTC. Amino acid sequence: CASNKRRGVSIGEQYF.

The gene calls are TRBV5-1 and TRBJ1-3; possibly TRBD1 for D (5 bases). V was clipped by 1 base and J by 1 base, with 15 bases between them. CDR3 length equals 17 residues. CDR1 and CDR2 from the germline V gene are SGHRS and YFSETQ. The CDR3 protein is CASSLTGAGPSGNTIYF. The CDR3 DNA sequence: TGCGCCAGCAGCTTGACTGGCGCGGGACCTTCTGGAAACACCATATATTTT. The variable domain in full, completed from reference TRBV5-1 and TRBJ1-3, reads KAGVTQTPRYLIKTRGQQVTLSCSPISGHRSVSWYQQTPGQGLQFLFEYFSETQRNKGNFPGRFSGRQFSNSRSEMNVSTLELGDSALYLCASSLTGAGPSGNTIYFGEGSWLTVV.

This clonotype came up many times. The chain carries TRBV7-9 and TRBJ2-1; unclear D gene. In germline, CDR1 is SEHNR, CDR2 FQNEAQ (reference sequence). Trimming shortened V by 5 bases and J by 6 bases, and 11 bases separated the two germline ends. This CDR3 spans 13 amino acids. CDR3 sequence reads: CASSGRLGNEQFF. The CDR3 nucleotides are TGTGCCAGCAGCGGACGATTAGGCAATGAGCAGTTCTTC.

This clonotype occurred a few times. The J gene is TRBJ2-1, the V gene TRBV7-9; TRBD1 is a possible D gene (6 bases). There are 13 residues in the CDR3. Trimming removed 5 bases from V and 7 bases from J, with 12 bases in between. Looked up from germline, CDR1 is SEHNR and CDR2 is FQNEAQ (reference sequence). The CDR3 DNA follows: TGTGCCAGCAGCCCCGGGACACCAAATGAGCAGTTCTTC. Amino acids: CASSPGTPNEQFF.

This clonotype came up many times. The chain employs TRBV3-1 and TRBJ1-2; no firm D call. V lost 1 base, J lost 0 bases, and 9 bases lay in between. The germline gives CDR1 LGHDT, CDR2 YNNKEL (reference sequence). The CDR3 runs to 15 residues. For the CDR3, the DNA is TGTGCCAGCAGCCAAGTTTTTACCGCTAACTATGGCTACACCTTC. Its protein is CASSQVFTANYGYTF.

At least ten counts were recorded for this clonotype. The V and J genes are TRBV5-1 and TRBJ2-5; 7 bases agree with TRBD1. The germline CDR1 and CDR2 sequences are SGHRS and YFSETQ. This CDR3 contains 15 residues. Trimming removed 0 bases from V and 2 bases from J; junction bases left unmatched: 4. CDR3 residues: CASSLAPDRQETQYF. Here the CDR3 DNA reads TGCGCCAGCAGCTTGGCCCCGGACAGGCAAGAGACCCAGTACTTC.

The sample holds many counts of this clonotype. The chain uses TRBV2 and TRBJ1-2; weak D call: TRBD1 (5 bases). CDR1 SNHLY and CDR2 FYNNEI come from the germline V gene. CDR3 length: 13 amino acids. The V gene lost 6 bases and the J gene lost 4 bases, with 12 bases spanning the gap. CDR3 nucleotide sequence: TGTGCCAGCAGCGACCAGGGCCTCTATGGCTACACCTTC. As protein: CASSDQGLYGYTF.

A word on this clonotype: Since no conserved phenylalanine or tryptophan closes the CDR3, a read error is the likely cause. This chain joins TRBV10-3 and TRBJ2-5; D is uncertain. Germline V gives CDR1 ENHRY, CDR2 SYGVKD. The V gene lost 0 bases and the J gene lost 3 bases, with 11 bases spanning the gap. The CDR3 runs to 15 residues. The CDR3 DNA is TGTGCCATCAGTGAGTCCGCGGACCGGGAAGAGACCCAGTACCTC. This sequence encodes CAISESADREETQYL.

This clonotype was seen repeatedly, ten times or more. The chain carries TRBV20-1 and TRBJ2-1; the match to TRBD1 covers 7 bases. Germline V gives CDR1 DFQATT, CDR2 SNEGSKA (reference sequence). This CDR3 is built from 15 residues. Germline trimming cut 5 bases from V and 7 bases from J; bases unmatched to any gene: 14. In nucleotides, the CDR3 is TGCAGTGCTGTCTTGGGACAGACGTTTCGTAATGAGCAGTTCTTC. Residues: CSAVLGQTFRNEQFF.